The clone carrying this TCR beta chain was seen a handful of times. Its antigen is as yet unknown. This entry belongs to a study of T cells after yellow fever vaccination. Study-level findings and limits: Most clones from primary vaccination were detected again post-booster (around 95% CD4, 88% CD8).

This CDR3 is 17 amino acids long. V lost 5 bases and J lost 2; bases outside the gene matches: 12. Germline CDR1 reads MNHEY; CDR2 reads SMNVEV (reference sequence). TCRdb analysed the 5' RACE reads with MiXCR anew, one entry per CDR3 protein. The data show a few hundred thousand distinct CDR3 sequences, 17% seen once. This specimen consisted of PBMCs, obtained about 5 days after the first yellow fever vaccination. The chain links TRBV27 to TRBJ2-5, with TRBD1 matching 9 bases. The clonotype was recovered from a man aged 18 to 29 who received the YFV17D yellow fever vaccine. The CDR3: CASSPGQGIDVQETQYF. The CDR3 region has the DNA TGTGCCAGCAGTCCAGGACAGGGGATAGATGTTCAAGAGACCCAGTACTTC.